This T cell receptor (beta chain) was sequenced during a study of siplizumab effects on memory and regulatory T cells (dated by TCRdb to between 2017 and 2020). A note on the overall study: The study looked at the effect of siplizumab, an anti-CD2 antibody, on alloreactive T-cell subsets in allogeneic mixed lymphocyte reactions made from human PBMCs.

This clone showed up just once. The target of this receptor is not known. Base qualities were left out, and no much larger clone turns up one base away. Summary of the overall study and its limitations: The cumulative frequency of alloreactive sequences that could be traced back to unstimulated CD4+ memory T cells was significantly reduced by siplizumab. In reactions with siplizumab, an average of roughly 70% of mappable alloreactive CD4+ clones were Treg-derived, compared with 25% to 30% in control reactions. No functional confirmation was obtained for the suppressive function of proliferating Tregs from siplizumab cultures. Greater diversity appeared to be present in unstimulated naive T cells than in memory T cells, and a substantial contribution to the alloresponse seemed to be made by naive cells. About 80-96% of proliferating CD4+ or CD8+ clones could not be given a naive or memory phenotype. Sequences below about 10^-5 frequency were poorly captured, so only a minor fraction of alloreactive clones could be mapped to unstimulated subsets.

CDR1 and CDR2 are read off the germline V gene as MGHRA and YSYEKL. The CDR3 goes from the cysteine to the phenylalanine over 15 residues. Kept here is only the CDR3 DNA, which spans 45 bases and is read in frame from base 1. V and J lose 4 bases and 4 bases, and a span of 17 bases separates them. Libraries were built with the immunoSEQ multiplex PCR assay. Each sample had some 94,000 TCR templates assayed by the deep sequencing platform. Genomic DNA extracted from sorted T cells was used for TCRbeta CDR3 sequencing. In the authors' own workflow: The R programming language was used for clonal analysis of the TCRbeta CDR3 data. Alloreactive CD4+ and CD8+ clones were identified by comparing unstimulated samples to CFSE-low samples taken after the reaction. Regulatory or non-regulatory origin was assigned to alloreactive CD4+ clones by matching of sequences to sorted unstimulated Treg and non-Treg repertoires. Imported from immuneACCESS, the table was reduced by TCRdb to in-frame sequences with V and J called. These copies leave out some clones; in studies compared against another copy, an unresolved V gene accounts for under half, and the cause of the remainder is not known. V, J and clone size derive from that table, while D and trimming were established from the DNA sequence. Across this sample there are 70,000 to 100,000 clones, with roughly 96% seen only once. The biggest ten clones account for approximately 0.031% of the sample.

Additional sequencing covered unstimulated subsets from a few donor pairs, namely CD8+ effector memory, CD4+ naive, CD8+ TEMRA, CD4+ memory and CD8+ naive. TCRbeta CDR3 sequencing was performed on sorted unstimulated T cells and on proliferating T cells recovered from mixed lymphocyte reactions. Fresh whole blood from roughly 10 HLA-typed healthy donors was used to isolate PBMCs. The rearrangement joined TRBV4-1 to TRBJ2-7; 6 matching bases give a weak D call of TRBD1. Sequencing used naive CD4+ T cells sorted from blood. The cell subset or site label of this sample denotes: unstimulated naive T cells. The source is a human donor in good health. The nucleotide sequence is TGCGCCAGCAGCCCCCTAGGGCAGGGGCGTTACGAGCAGTACTTC. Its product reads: CASSPLGQGRYEQYF.